These 7 T cell receptor beta chains were all obtained from the same sample, sequenced in a study of blood T cell repertoires in COVID-19. Sequenced by immunoSEQ multiplex PCR; TCRdb stores in-frame clones only, minus some. The data show some 250,000 clones, around four fifths seen once. The sample comprised peripheral blood. All receptors derive from a man aged 55 to 69 with acute or convalescent COVID-19.

This clone was observed at least ten times. The chain employs TRBV19 and TRBJ1-2; no clear D. The CDR3 is 18 residues long. Germline V gene data show CDR1 as LNHDA and CDR2 as SQIVND (reference sequence). Deletions cut 5 bases from V and 0 bases from J, with 22 bases between. CDR3 DNA: TGTGCCAGTAGTCCCCTAACGTCGGGGAGTGCAGCTAACTATGGCTACACCTTC. Translation gives CASSPLTSGSAANYGYTF.

The V call is TRBV4-3, the J call TRBJ2-7; 7 nucleotides line up with TRBD1. This CDR3 has 14 amino acids. V shed 6 bases and J 0 bases; nucleotides not matched to a gene: 5. Germline CDR1 and CDR2: LGHNA and YSLEER. As DNA, the CDR3 is TGCGCCAGCAGTCTCCGGGACAGCTCCTACGAGCAGTACTTC. Protein product: CASSLRDSSYEQYF.

The chain links TRBV5-6 to TRBJ1-6; TRBD1 is a possible D gene (6 bases). Trimming left V 4 bases short and J 1 base short, with 18 bases between. Germline CDR1 and CDR2: SGHDT and YYEEEE. This CDR3 is 18 amino acids long. The CDR3 is CASSLEGWGRSYNSPLHF. In DNA form, the CDR3 reads TGTGCCAGCAGCCTCGAAGGCTGGGGGCGATCCTATAATTCACCCCTCCACTTT.

The chain links TRBV11-2 to TRBJ2-7; D might be TRBD2 (6 bases). Germline CDR1 SGHAT, CDR2 FQNNGV. Trimming shortened V by 5 bases and J by 0 bases, and 17 bases separated the two germline ends. The CDR3 has 16 residues. The CDR3 loop reads CASSTLYQTSSYEQYF. The CDR3 nucleotides are TGTGCCAGCAGCACCCTGTACCAGACTAGCTCCTACGAGCAGTACTTC.

V gene TRBV5-1 combines with J gene TRBJ1-5; a weak D match, TRBD1 (5 bases). This CDR3 region has 15 residues. Trimming removed 4 bases from V and 5 bases from J, with 16 bases in between. Germline V gene lookup returns CDR1 SGHRS and CDR2 YFSETQ. The CDR3 sequence: CASSNGGGVDQPQHF. CDR3 bases: TGCGCCAGCAGCAACGGGGGTGGAGTGGATCAGCCCCAGCATTTT. Using reference TRBV5-1 and TRBJ1-5 for the parts outside the CDR3, the full variable domain is KAGVTQTPRYLIKTRGQQVTLSCSPISGHRSVSWYQQTPGQGLQFLFEYFSETQRNKGNFPGRFSGRQFSNSRSEMNVSTLELGDSALYLCASSNGGGVDQPQHFGDGTRLSIL.

This clone was recorded once. This sequence joins TRBV7-8 and TRBJ2-3; 12 bases are a match to TRBD1. This CDR3 region has 16 residues. Germline-derived CDR1 and CDR2 are SGHVS and FQNEAQ. Unmatched junction bases numbered 6, after V lost 4 bases and J lost 4 bases. The CDR3 DNA is TGTGCCAGCAGCTGGCGGGACAGGGGGCTCGCAGATACGCAGTATTTT. Translating gives CASSWRDRGLADTQYF. The full variable domain, in which reference TRBV7-8 and TRBJ2-3 provide the parts outside the CDR3, is GAGVSQSPRYKVAKRGQDVALRCDPISGHVSLFWYQQALGQGPEFLTYFQNEAQLDKSGLPSDRFFAERPEGSVSTLKIQRTQQEDSAVYLCASSWRDRGLADTQYFGPGTRLTVL.

The chain has TRBV18 and TRBJ2-7; D possibly corresponds to TRBD1 (6 bases). V was shortened by 3 bases and J by 5 bases, with 23 bases between the two germline ends. This CDR3 is 17 amino acids long. The germline V gene has CDR1 KGHSH and CDR2 LQKENI. The CDR3 DNA reads TGTGCCAGCTCACCCGCAATATCCACCGGGACACTAAACGAGCAGTACTTC. Amino acids: CASSPAISTGTLNEQYF.